The 8 T cell receptor beta chains below come from one sample, sequenced in a study of PD-L1 blockade in urothelial cancer. Time point described: pretreatment peripheral blood. TCRdb keeps only in-frame clones here, not all; method: immunoSEQ multiplex PCR. Found here are approximately 72,000 clones, 70% to 90% of them singletons; the top ten hold about 15%. This specimen consisted of PBMCs, obtained around atezolizumab (anti-PD-L1) treatment. These receptors came from a man in his 60s with urothelial cancer.

The rearrangement uses TRBV19 and TRBJ2-5, with 8 bases that match TRBD2. CDR3 size: 13 residues. Unmatched junction bases numbered 4, after V lost 6 bases and J lost 4 bases. Germline assignment: CDR1 LNHDA and CDR2 SQIVND (reference sequence). The chain's CDR3 is CASRPGGGETQYF. CDR3 coding DNA: TGTGCCAGTAGGCCGGGGGGGGGAGAGACCCAGTACTTC.

The sample holds a few counts of this clone. The chain uses TRBV29-1 and TRBJ1-1; D is unresolved. V was trimmed by 8 bases and J by 4 bases, leaving 17 bases between them. The germline gives CDR1 SQVTM, CDR2 ANQGSEA. The CDR3 totals 13 residues. CDR3 nucleotide sequence: TGCAGCTCCGGTGGCGGGCCCGGCACTGAAGCTTTCTTT. It encodes CSSGGGPGTEAFF. Variable domain in full (rest from reference TRBV29-1 and TRBJ1-1): SAVISQKPSRDICQRGTSLTIQCQVDSQVTMMFWYRQQPGQSLTLIATANQGSEATYESGFVIDKFPISRPNLTFSTLTVSNMSPEDSSIYLCSSGGGPGTEAFFGQGTRLTVV.

The chain combines TRBV18 with TRBJ2-2; 9 bases fit TRBD1. The CDR3 has 16 amino acids. Trimming cost V 3 bases and J 7 bases; bases outside gene matches: 9. Germline V gene sequence: CDR1 KGHSH, CDR2 LQKENI. The chain's CDR3 is CASSPQDRGTFGELFF. CDR3 DNA: TGTGCCAGCTCACCTCAAGACAGGGGGACGTTCGGGGAGCTGTTTTTT.

This chain uses TRBV11-2 with TRBJ2-1; 8 positions match TRBD1. Germline assignment: CDR1 SGHAT and CDR2 FQNNGV. The CDR3 consists of 14 residues. The trim removed 5 bases at V and 5 bases at J, leaving 5 bases unmatched. The CDR3 loop is CASSEGQGDNEQFF. Written as DNA, the CDR3 is TGTGCCAGCAGCGAAGGACAGGGTGACAATGAGCAGTTCTTC.

This chain links TRBV19 with TRBJ2-3; 11 bases map to TRBD2. This CDR3 is 16 amino acids long. From germline, CDR1 is LNHDA and CDR2 SQIVND (reference sequence). V trimming: 3 bases; J trimming: 3 bases; junction bases outside the gene matches: 5. CDR3 DNA sequence: TGTGCCAGTAGTATTGGGGGACTAGCGGATACAGATACGCAGTATTTT. Protein product: CASSIGGLADTDTQYF.

This clone was detected only once. The V gene is TRBV5-4, the J gene TRBJ2-3; 14 nucleotides align to TRBD2. The CDR3 length is 15 residues. V shed 3 bases and J 9 bases; nucleotides not matched to a gene: 6. The germline CDR1 and CDR2 sequences are SGHNT and YYREEE (reference sequence). Here the CDR3 reads CASSWTSGGRDTQYF. The CDR3 coding sequence is TGTGCCAGCAGCTGGACTAGCGGGGGGCGGGACACGCAGTATTTT. Filled out from reference TRBV5-4 and TRBJ2-3, the complete variable domain reads ETGVTQSPTHLIKTRGQQVTLRCSSQSGHNTVSWYQQALGQGPQFIFQYYREEENGRGNFPPRFSGLQFPNYSSELNVNALELDDSALYLCASSWTSGGRDTQYFGPGTRLTVL.

This chain connects TRBV7-8 to TRBJ1-2; possible D gene TRBD1, 6 bases. V was trimmed by 5 bases and J by 8 bases, leaving 15 bases between them. Germline assignment: CDR1 SGHVS and CDR2 FQNEAQ. The CDR3 loop spans 13 amino acids. The CDR3 spells CASSPDSFLGYTF. CDR3 nucleotides: TGTGCCAGCAGCCCGGACAGCTTCTTAGGCTACACCTTC.

The chain carries TRBV7-2 and TRBJ2-5; TRBD2 aligns across 10 bases. Germline-derived CDR1 and CDR2 are SGHTA and FQGNSA. The CDR3 consists of 16 residues. The trim removed 2 bases at V and 5 bases at J, leaving 8 bases unmatched. The CDR3: CASSLSLAGGGETQYF. The CDR3 DNA reads as TGTGCCAGCAGCTTATCCTTAGCGGGGGGAGGGGAGACCCAGTACTTC.